Below, 24 T cell receptor beta chains from the same sample are listed, as sequenced in a study of blood T cell repertoires in COVID-19. Profiled with immunoSEQ multiplex PCR; TCRdb holds only in-frame clones, not every one. The table includes a few hundred thousand clones, around 83% detected once. Sequencing used PBMCs or T cells enriched from blood (not recorded which). Receptors originate from a woman aged 50 to 60 who had been exposed to COVID-19.

The chain links TRBV7-2 to TRBJ1-6; D call uncertain. The V end lost 2 bases, the J end lost 0 bases, and 8 bases lay between the germline ends. Germline V CDR1 and CDR2: SGHTA, FQGNSA. The CDR3 runs to 16 residues. CDR3 nucleotides: TGTGCCAGCAGCTTAACTGGAGGCTCCTATAATTCACCCCTCCACTTT. The encoded protein is CASSLTGGSYNSPLHF.

This chain connects TRBV6-1 to TRBJ1-2; D is uncertain. The CDR3 runs 14 residues. The germline gives CDR1 MNHNS, CDR2 SASEGT. V lost 1 base to trimming and J lost 4 bases, with 10 bases between them. CDR3 sequence (DNA): TGTGCCAGCAGTGAAGGCGCATCCGGCTATGGCTACACCTTC. Amino acids: CASSEGASGYGYTF.

The chain uses TRBV7-9 and TRBJ2-1; 13 positions match TRBD2. This CDR3 is 18 amino acids long. V lost 3 bases and J lost 3; bases outside the gene matches: 8. Per the germline V gene, CDR1 is SEHNR and CDR2 is FQNEAQ (reference sequence). The CDR3 bases are TGTGCCAGCAGCTTCCGGACTAGCGGGGGAACAAACTACAATGAGCAGTTCTTC. It specifies CASSFRTSGGTNYNEQFF.

The CDR3 protein is CASSQVSGGTNEQFF. The CDR3 coding sequence is TGCGCCAGCAGCCAAGTCAGCGGGGGAACGAATGAGCAGTTCTTC. The V gene is TRBV4-3, the J gene TRBJ2-1; 8 bases are shared with TRBD2. CDR1 and CDR2 (germline): LGHNA, YSLEER. V lost 1 base to trimming and J lost 7 bases; unmatched junction nucleotides: 6. This CDR3 has 15 residues.

The chain joins TRBV7-9 to TRBJ2-3; 7 bases map to TRBD2. The CDR3 length is 15 residues. The V and J ends lost 0 bases and 5 bases, in that order; junction bases with no gene match: 5. Germline CDR1 and CDR2: SEHNR and FQNEAQ (reference sequence). CDR3 loop: CASSLAGGLIDTQYF. In DNA form, the CDR3 reads TGTGCCAGCAGCTTAGCGGGGGGGTTAATAGATACGCAGTATTTT.

V usage is TRBV5-1 and J usage is TRBJ2-2; perhaps TRBD1 as D (6 bases). This CDR3 spans 14 amino acids. Per germline, CDR1 SGHRS and CDR2 YFSETQ. V was clipped by 5 bases and J by 4 bases, with 12 bases between them. In DNA form, the CDR3 reads TGCGCCAGCAGGCCCACAGGGTTCACCGGGGAGCTGTTTTTT. The encoded protein is CASRPTGFTGELFF.

The V call is TRBV2, the J call TRBJ2-1; 10 bases map to TRBD2. This CDR3 spans 14 amino acids. V shed 10 bases and J 7 bases; nucleotides not matched to a gene: 10. The germline gives CDR1 SNHLY, CDR2 FYNNEI. In nucleotides, the CDR3 is TGTGCCAAGGGAGGACTAGCGGTGGGGAATGAGCAGTTCTTC. This gives the protein CAKGGLAVGNEQFF. Complete variable domain (other parts from reference TRBV2 and TRBJ2-1): EPEVTQTPSHQVTQMGQEVILRCVPISNHLYFYWYRQILGQKVEFLVSFYNNEISEKSEIFDDQFSVERPDGSNFTLKIRSTKLEDSAMYFCAKGGLAVGNEQFFGPGTRLTVL.

J is TRBJ1-1 and V is TRBV19; the D gene is possibly TRBD1 (6 bases). V lost 6 bases and J lost 0, with 11 bases in between. This CDR3 has 14 amino acids. Germline V gene data show CDR1 as LNHDA and CDR2 as SQIVND (reference sequence). Written as DNA, the CDR3 is TGTGCCAGTAGCGCCGACAGGATGAACACTGAAGCTTTCTTT. It yields the protein CASSADRMNTEAFF. The full variable domain, completed using reference TRBV19 and TRBJ1-1, is DGGITQSPKYLFRKEGQNVTLSCEQNLNHDAMYWYRQDPGQGLRLIYYSQIVNDFQKGDIAEGYSVSREKKESFPLTVTSAQKNPTAFYLCASSADRMNTEAFFGQGTRLTVV.

The V gene is TRBV24-1, the J gene TRBJ2-3, with 7 bases identical to TRBD2. V lost 5 bases and J lost 1; bases outside the gene matches: 8. The CDR3 is made up of 16 amino acids. Per the germline V gene, CDR1 is KGHDR and CDR2 is SFDVKD. The CDR3 loop reads CATSVPSGGGTDTQYF. The CDR3 bases are TGTGCCACCAGTGTTCCCTCTGGGGGGGGCACAGATACGCAGTATTTT.

The gene calls are TRBV12-3 or TRBV12-4 and TRBJ1-1; 8 nucleotides line up with TRBD1. The CDR3 consists of 12 residues. J was trimmed by 6 bases and V by 7 bases; bases with no gene match: 4. The CDR3 region is CASTKTGAEAFF. CDR3 sequence (DNA): TGTGCCAGCACCAAGACAGGGGCTGAAGCTTTCTTT.

This chain's CDR3 is CASSLSGHMNTEAFF. The CDR3 bases are TGTGCCAGCAGCTTGTCGGGTCATATGAACACTGAAGCTTTCTTT. The gene calls are TRBV7-9 and TRBJ1-1; D is unresolved. This CDR3 comprises 15 residues. Germline V gene sequence: CDR1 SEHNR, CDR2 FQNEAQ (reference sequence). Trimming cost V 3 bases and J 0 bases, with 11 bases left between them.

The chain uses TRBV5-1 and TRBJ2-7; perhaps TRBD1 as D (6 bases). Germline V CDR1 and CDR2: SGHRS, YFSETQ. CDR3 length equals 15 residues. V was pared by 8 bases and J by 7 bases, with 25 bases between. Here the CDR3 reads CASLPAPGDYVEQYF. The DNA of the CDR3 is TGCGCCAGTTTACCCGCCCCAGGGGATTACGTTGAGCAGTACTTC.

The chain joins TRBV15 to TRBJ2-7; 9 bases are shared with TRBD1. This CDR3 contains 16 residues. Germline V gives CDR1 LNHNV, CDR2 YYDKDF (reference sequence). V lost 5 bases to trimming and J lost 4 bases; unmatched junction nucleotides: 12. CDR3 in amino acids: CATSRSSPGQGYEQYF. The CDR3 region has the DNA TGTGCCACCAGCCGCTCCTCGCCGGGACAGGGTTACGAGCAGTACTTC.

Comment on this clone: Mismatch with germline at one junction end may stem from a read error. Here the CDR3 DNA reads TGTGCCAGCAGCTTGGGGCAAGGATTCAGGGCTATCTTT. Protein: CASSLGQGFRAIF. This chain connects TRBV5-6 to TRBJ1-1, with D possibly matching TRBD1 (5 bases). Germline CDR1 reads SGHDT; CDR2 reads YYEEEE. CDR3 length equals 13 residues.

The V and J genes are TRBV4-3 and TRBJ1-4; 8 positions match TRBD1. The CDR3 consists of 15 residues. V gave up 0 bases and J gave up 10 bases; unmatched junction bases: 7. The germline gives CDR1 LGHNA, CDR2 YSLEER. In nucleotides, the CDR3 is TGCGCCAGCAGCCAAGAATGGCAGGGGGCGGTAAAACTGTTTTTT. It is translated as CASSQEWQGAVKLFF.

This chain uses TRBV18 with TRBJ2-1, with 7 bases fitting TRBD1. In germline, CDR1 is KGHSH, CDR2 LQKENI. The CDR3 is made up of 17 amino acids. The V gene end was trimmed by 0 bases and the J gene end by 1 base; junction bases not matched to a gene: 6. Here the CDR3 DNA reads TGTGCCAGCTCACCACCCCGGGGACAGCAATCCTACAATGAGCAGTTCTTC. Translating gives CASSPPRGQQSYNEQFF.

V usage is TRBV19 and J usage is TRBJ1-1, with D unclear. Germline V gives CDR1 LNHDA, CDR2 SQIVND (reference sequence). The CDR3 runs 14 residues. V dropped 2 bases and J dropped 0 bases, with 7 bases sitting between them. CDR3 bases: TGTGCCAGTAGTATAAACACCATGAACACTGAAGCTTTCTTT. Protein sequence: CASSINTMNTEAFF.

This sequence joins TRBV18 and TRBJ2-7; TRBD1 matches 7 bases. Germline V gene data show CDR1 as KGHSH and CDR2 as LQKENI. The CDR3 has 14 residues. V lost 3 bases, J lost 2 bases, and 4 bases stayed unmatched. The CDR3 region is CASSPSGTAYEQYF. Written as DNA, the CDR3 is TGTGCCAGCTCACCCTCCGGGACAGCCTACGAGCAGTACTTC.

V is TRBV15 and J is TRBJ2-7, with TRBD1 matching 7 bases. With V trimmed by 7 bases and J by 0 bases, 3 bases remained unmatched. Germline V lookup: CDR1 LNHNV, CDR2 YYDKDF (reference sequence). The CDR3 runs to 13 residues. The chain's CDR3 is CATKGTDSYEQYF. DNA of the CDR3: TGTGCCACCAAGGGGACAGACTCCTACGAGCAGTACTTC.

The chain employs TRBV30 and TRBJ2-7; 7 bases are shared with TRBD2. Germline loops: CDR1 GTSNPN, CDR2 SVGIG (reference sequence). Germline trimming cut 7 bases from V and 0 bases from J; bases unmatched to any gene: 12. The CDR3 runs to 15 residues. CDR3 protein: CASHTASGSSYEQYF. For the CDR3, the DNA is TGTGCCTCTCACACCGCTAGCGGAAGCTCCTACGAGCAGTACTTC.

This sequence joins TRBV7-2 and TRBJ2-1, with D perhaps matching TRBD2 (6 bases). Per germline, CDR1 SGHTA and CDR2 FQGNSA. Trimming cost V 2 bases and J 4 bases, with 18 bases left between them. CDR3 length: 17 amino acids. CDR3 loop: CASSLRNPGLGYNEQFF. CDR3 DNA sequence: TGTGCCAGCAGCTTAAGGAATCCGGGACTGGGGTACAATGAGCAGTTCTTC.

This CDR3 reads CASSYVGQGSTEAFF. The CDR3 DNA is TGTGCCAGCAGTTACGTCGGACAGGGATCCACTGAAGCTTTCTTT. The V call is TRBV6-5, the J call TRBJ1-1, with 8 bases matching TRBD1. V lost 2 bases, J lost 4 bases, and 6 bases stayed unmatched. The CDR3 covers 15 residues. The germline CDR1 and CDR2 sequences are MNHEY and SVGAGI.

The CDR3 reads CASSQDREAFF. The CDR3 DNA sequence: TGTGCCAGCAGCCAGGACAGAGAAGCTTTCTTT. The rearrangement uses TRBV11-2 and TRBJ1-1, with D tentatively TRBD1 (6 bases). In germline, CDR1 is SGHAT, CDR2 FQNNGV. The V end lost 5 bases, the J end lost 8 bases, and 9 bases lay between the germline ends. The length of the CDR3 is 11 residues.

This clone has just a few counts. The V gene is TRBV11-2, the J gene TRBJ1-2; D possibly corresponds to TRBD1 (6 bases). CDR3 length: 17 residues. Germline CDR1 is SGHAT and CDR2 is FQNNGV. V lost 5 bases and J 4 bases, leaving 23 bases between the germline ends. The CDR3 DNA follows: TGTGCCAGCAGCCCGCGAGGGGGTTTGGCTTCCCTCTATGGCTACACCTTC. Translating gives CASSPRGGLASLYGYTF.